The rows below give T cell receptor beta chains drawn from one sample of a study of regulatory T cells in long-lasting Graves disease. TCRdb reprocessed the multiplex PCR reads via MiXCR and lists one record per CDR3 protein. The sample contains hundreds of thousands of distinct CDR3 sequences, around 21% of which appear only once. The input for sequencing was peripheral blood mononuclear cells (PBMCs), taken when the disease was refractory, from a patient treated with antithyroid drugs. The receptor set was obtained from a female donor with Graves disease. Both conserved end residues are part of each CDR3. D genes are given only for firm matches. Size is stated for part of the rows, as once, few or many counts, or as a class when the clone is expanded.

d_call j_call v_call clone_size cdr3_aa cdr3_nt
NA TRBJ2-3 TRBV11-2 many CASSGRTFSNTDTQYF TGTGCCAGCAGCGGACGGACTTTCTCAAACACAGATACGCAGTATTTT
NA TRBJ2-5 TRBV6-5 many CASSYQPPAPQETQYF TGTGCCAGCAGTTACCAACCCCCGGCACCCCAAGAGACCCAGTACTTC
TRBD1 TRBJ2-1 TRBV28 NA CASSFGTGGGEQFF TGTGCCAGCAGTTTTGGAACAGGGGGCGGTGAGCAGTTCTTC
TRBD1 TRBJ2-7 TRBV20-1 few CSARWARTGFEQYF TGCAGTGCTAGGTGGGCTAGGACAGGGTTCGAGCAGTACTTC
TRBD2 TRBJ2-3 TRBV5-1 once CASQRLAGASDTQYF TGCGCCAGCCAGAGACTAGCGGGAGCCTCAGATACGCAGTATTTT
NA TRBJ2-2 TRBV15 many CATSRGSGELFF TGTGCCACCAGCAGAGGATCCGGGGAGCTGTTTTTT
TRBD1 TRBJ1-5 TRBV28 many CASGDRGFNQPQHF TGTGCCAGCGGGGACAGGGGGTTCAATCAGCCCCAGCATTTT
NA TRBJ2-3 TRBV29-1 NA CSVLRGTDTQYF TGCAGCGTTCTACGTGGGACAGATACGCAGTATTTT
TRBD2 TRBJ2-7 TRBV15 NA CATSRVAMTSGSYEQYF TGTGCCACCAGCAGAGTGGCAATGACTAGCGGGAGTTACGAGCAGTACTTC
NA TRBJ2-7 TRBV7-2 NA CASSPIGPTTYEQYF TGTGCCAGCAGCCCAATAGGACCGACAACCTACGAGCAGTACTTC